The rows below give T cell receptor beta chains drawn from one sample of a study of T cells in Graves' hyperthyroidism and ophthalmopathy. TCRdb processed the multiplex PCR reads anew with MiXCR; each CDR3 protein has one entry. The repertoire has roughly 500,000 distinct CDR3 sequences, about 16% of them found once; the top ten carry approximately 30%. Specimen: blood. These receptors were obtained from a young woman with Graves' ophthalmopathy. Each CDR3 is given with its conserved first and last residue. D genes are given only for firm matches. Size values are once, few and many counts, or a class for expanded clones, and some rows have none.

size	V	J	D	CDR3	DNA
many	TRBV7-3	TRBJ2-5	NA	CASSERRAQQETQYF	TGTGCCAGCAGCGAAAGGCGGGCACAACAAGAGACCCAGTACTTC
many	TRBV5-6	TRBJ1-1	TRBD1	CASSLGQGANTEAFF	TGTGCCAGCAGCTTGGGACAGGGGGCGAACACTGAAGCTTTCTTT
few	TRBV5-1	TRBJ1-6	NA	CASSLEAVRNSPLHF	TGCGCCAGCAGCTTGGAGGCAGTGAGAAATTCACCCCTCCACTTT
few	TRBV29-1	TRBJ2-1	NA	CSGGAKVGPYNEQFF	TGCAGCGGAGGGGCGAAAGTGGGTCCCTACAATGAGCAGTTCTTC
many	TRBV29-1	TRBJ2-7	NA	CSVEDHGVREQYF	TGCAGCGTTGAAGATCATGGGGTGAGAGAGCAGTACTTC
many	TRBV2	TRBJ2-7	NA	CASGSWGGEQYF	TGTGCCAGCGGGTCGTGGGGTGGGGAGCAGTACTTC
once	TRBV3-2	TRBJ1-2	NA	CASSQDWHNYGYTF	TGTGCCAGCAGCCAAGATTGGCACAACTATGGCTACACCTTC
few	TRBV20-1	TRBJ1-2	NA	CSARDPGTYGYTF	TGCAGTGCTAGAGATCCGGGAACCTATGGCTACACCTTC
many	TRBV20-1	TRBJ2-1	NA	CSARDYWSSYNEQFF	TGCAGTGCTAGAGATTATTGGAGCTCCTACAATGAGCAGTTCTTC
NA	TRBV3-1	TRBJ2-5	NA	CASSQEVGGETQYF	TGTGCCAGCAGCCAAGAGGTGGGTGGGGAGACCCAGTACTTC
NA	TRBV7-2	TRBJ1-6	NA	CASSFLKGSINSPLHF	TGTGCCAGCAGCTTCTTAAAAGGGTCAATTAATTCACCCCTCCACTTT
NA	TRBV28	TRBJ2-7	TRBD1	CASSSTRQGRSYERYF	TGTGCCAGCAGTTCTACACGACAGGGGCGCTCCTACGAGCGGTACTTC
NA	TRBV5-1	TRBJ2-1	TRBD1	CASSLDPGQGINEQFF	TGCGCCAGCAGCTTGGACCCGGGACAGGGGATCAATGAGCAGTTCTTC
many	TRBV10-2	TRBJ1-2	NA	CASSESSGPVVYGYTF	TGCGCCAGCAGTGAGTCTTCCGGACCTGTTGTCTATGGCTACACCTTC
NA	TRBV3-1	TRBJ1-4	NA	CASSQGFLEKLFF	TGTGCCAGCAGCCAAGGATTCCTAGAAAAACTGTTTTTT
many	TRBV20-1	TRBJ2-1	NA	CSASDSFGNEQFF	TGCAGTGCTAGTGACTCATTCGGGAATGAGCAGTTCTTC
NA	TRBV3-1	TRBJ2-5	NA	CASRGVHVLQETQYF	TGTGCCAGCAGGGGGGTACACGTTCTCCAAGAGACCCAGTACTTC
NA	TRBV20-1	TRBJ1-3	NA	CSARDTPGPSSSGNTIYF	TGCAGTGCTAGAGATACTCCCGGTCCGTCTAGCTCTGGAAACACCATATATTTT
many	TRBV5-1	TRBJ1-2	NA	CASSFQGGVNYGYTF	TGCGCCAGCAGCTTTCAGGGTGGCGTGAACTATGGCTACACCTTC
NA	TRBV20-1	TRBJ2-1	TRBD2	CSASVQGLAGANEQFF	TGCAGTGCTAGCGTACAGGGACTAGCGGGAGCCAATGAGCAGTTCTTC
many	TRBV7-2	TRBJ2-4	NA	CASSLGDTNIQYF	TGTGCCAGCAGCTTAGGAGACACAAACATTCAGTACTTC
few	TRBV25-1	TRBJ2-3	NA	CASSPGVSTGTDTQYF	TGTGCCAGCAGCCCAGGTGTTTCGACGGGCACAGATACGCAGTATTTT
many	TRBV30	TRBJ2-3	NA	CAWSGPTLTDTQYF	TGTGCCTGGAGCGGTCCGACCCTCACAGATACGCAGTATTTT
many	TRBV30	TRBJ1-1	NA	CAWSVIPNTEAFF	TGTGCCTGGAGTGTAATACCGAACACTGAAGCTTTCTTT
few	TRBV7-2	TRBJ2-1	NA	CASSLVQHEWADNEQFF	TGTGCCAGCAGCTTAGTCCAACATGAATGGGCAGACAATGAGCAGTTCTTC
few	TRBV12-3/TRBV12-4	TRBJ2-1	NA	CASSSGDEQFF	TGTGCCAGCTCCTCGGGGGATGAGCAGTTCTTC
few	TRBV4-3	TRBJ1-2	NA	CASSPTRGAGDGYTF	TGCGCCAGCAGCCCTACTCGGGGGGCAGGAGATGGCTACACCTTC
NA	TRBV9	TRBJ1-4	NA	CASTPGPSTNEKLFF	TGTGCCAGCACCCCCGGCCCCTCAACTAATGAAAAACTGTTTTTT
few	TRBV13	TRBJ2-5	TRBD1	CASSFPDRAQETQYF	TGTGCCAGCAGCTTTCCTGACAGGGCCCAAGAGACCCAGTACTTC
many	TRBV7-3	TRBJ2-2	NA	CASSVDYSGELFF	TGTGCCAGCAGCGTCGACTACTCCGGGGAGCTGTTTTTT
many	TRBV5-1	TRBJ2-3	NA	CASSLKGFTDTQYF	TGCGCCAGCAGCTTGAAAGGATTCACAGATACGCAGTATTTT
once	TRBV3-1	TRBJ1-1	NA	CASSQEGAQAFF	TGTGCCAGCAGCCAAGAGGGAGCTCAAGCTTTCTTT
many	TRBV24-1	TRBJ2-5	NA	CATSDPPGRQETQYF	TGTGCCACCAGTGATCCCCCGGGGCGGCAAGAGACCCAGTACTTC
many	TRBV28	TRBJ2-5	NA	CASSRSTRETQYF	TGTGCCAGCAGTCGATCAACGCGGGAGACCCAGTACTTC
many	TRBV2	TRBJ2-7	NA	CATASGAYEQYF	TGTGCCACCGCTTCCGGGGCCTACGAGCAGTACTTC
many	TRBV7-2	TRBJ2-7	NA	CASSLLLPPYEQYF	TGTGCCAGCAGCTTACTACTGCCCCCCTACGAGCAGTACTTC
NA	TRBV5-5	TRBJ1-4	NA	CASSSPSPGTLARGEKLFF	TGTGCCAGCAGCTCGCCGTCCCCCGGGACGCTGGCTCGGGGTGAAAAACTGTTTTTT
NA	TRBV19	TRBJ2-5	NA	CASSISVQMSEETQYF	TGTGCCAGTAGTATTAGCGTACAAATGTCAGAAGAGACCCAGTACTTC
many	TRBV30	TRBJ2-5	NA	CAWSFLGRETQYF	TGTGCCTGGAGTTTCCTGGGCAGAGAGACCCAGTACTTC
few	TRBV6-1	TRBJ2-7	NA	CASRSDPGGSYEQYF	TGTGCCAGCAGATCCGACCCTGGAGGCTCCTACGAGCAGTACTTC